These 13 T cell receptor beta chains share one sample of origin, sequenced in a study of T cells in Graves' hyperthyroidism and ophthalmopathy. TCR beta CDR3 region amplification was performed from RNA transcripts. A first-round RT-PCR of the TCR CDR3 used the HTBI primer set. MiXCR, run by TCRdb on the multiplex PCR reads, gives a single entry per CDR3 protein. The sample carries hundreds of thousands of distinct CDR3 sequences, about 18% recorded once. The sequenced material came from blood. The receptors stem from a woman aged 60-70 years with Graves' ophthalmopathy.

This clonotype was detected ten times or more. The CDR3 loop is CASSLEAEAKNIQYF. The CDR3 DNA follows: TGTGCCAGCAGTCTAGAAGCGGAAGCCAAAAACATTCAGTACTTC. This rearrangement joins TRBV7-9 to TRBJ2-4; D possibly corresponds to TRBD2 (5 bases). The CDR3 runs 15 residues. Per the germline V gene, CDR1 is SEHNR and CDR2 is FQNEAQ (reference sequence). Trimming cost V 6 bases and J 0 bases, with 12 bases left between them.

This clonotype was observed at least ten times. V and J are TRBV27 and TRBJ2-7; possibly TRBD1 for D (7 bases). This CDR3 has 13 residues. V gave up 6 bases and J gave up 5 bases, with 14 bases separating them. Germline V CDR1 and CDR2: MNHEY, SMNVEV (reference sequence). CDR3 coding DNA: TGTGCCAGCAGCCAGGGGGGTGGCAACGAGCAGTACTTC. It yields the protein CASSQGGGNEQYF.

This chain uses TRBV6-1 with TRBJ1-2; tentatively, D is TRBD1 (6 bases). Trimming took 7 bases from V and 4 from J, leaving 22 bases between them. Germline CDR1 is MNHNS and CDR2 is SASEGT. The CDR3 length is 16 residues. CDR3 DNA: TGTGCCAGCACCCTCGAACCCGGGGGCCAAGGCTATGGCTACACCTTC. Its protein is CASTLEPGGQGYGYTF.

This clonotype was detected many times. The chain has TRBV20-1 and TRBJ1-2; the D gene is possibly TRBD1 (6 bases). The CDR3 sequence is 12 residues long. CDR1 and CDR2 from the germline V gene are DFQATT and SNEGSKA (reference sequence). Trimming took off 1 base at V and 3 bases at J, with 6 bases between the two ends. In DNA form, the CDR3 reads TGCAGTGCTAGAGCAGGGGACTATGGCTACACCTTC. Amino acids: CSARAGDYGYTF.

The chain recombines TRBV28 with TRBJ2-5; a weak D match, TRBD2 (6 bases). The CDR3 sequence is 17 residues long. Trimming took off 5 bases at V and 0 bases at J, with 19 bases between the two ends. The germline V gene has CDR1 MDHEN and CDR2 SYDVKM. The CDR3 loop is CASSRGLLSVYQETQYF. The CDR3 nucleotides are TGTGCCAGCAGTCGGGGACTTTTATCCGTATACCAAGAGACCCAGTACTTC.

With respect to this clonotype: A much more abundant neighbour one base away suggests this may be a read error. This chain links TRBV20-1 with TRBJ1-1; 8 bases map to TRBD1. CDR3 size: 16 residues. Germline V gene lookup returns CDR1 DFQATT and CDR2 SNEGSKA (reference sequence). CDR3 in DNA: TGCGGTGCTAGAGATCCAGGACAGGGAGTGAACACTGAAGCTTTCTTT. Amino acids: CGARDPGQGVNTEAFF.

The CDR3 region has the DNA TGCAGTGCTTTCGAGGGAGCTGGCTACACCTTC. Amino acids: CSAFEGAGYTF. The V call is TRBV20-1, the J call TRBJ1-2; D is ambiguous. The V end lost 5 bases, the J end lost 7 bases, and 11 bases lay between the germline ends. The CDR3 has 11 residues. Germline assignment: CDR1 DFQATT and CDR2 SNEGSKA (reference sequence).

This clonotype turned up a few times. CDR3 nucleotide sequence: TGTGCCAGCAGTCTAAGTTCCGGGGAAGCTTTCTTT. The encoded protein is CASSLSSGEAFF. V and J are TRBV9 and TRBJ1-1; no clear D gene. In germline, CDR1 is SGDLS, CDR2 YYNGEE. Trimming pared 5 bases from V and 8 bases from J, leaving 13 bases between. This CDR3 spans 12 amino acids.

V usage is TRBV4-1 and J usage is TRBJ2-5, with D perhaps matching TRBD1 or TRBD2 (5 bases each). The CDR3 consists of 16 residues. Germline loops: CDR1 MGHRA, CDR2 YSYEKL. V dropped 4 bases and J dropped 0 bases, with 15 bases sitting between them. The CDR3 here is CASSPGADLYQETQYF. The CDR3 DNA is TGCGCCAGCAGCCCCGGGGCAGATCTGTACCAAGAGACCCAGTACTTC.

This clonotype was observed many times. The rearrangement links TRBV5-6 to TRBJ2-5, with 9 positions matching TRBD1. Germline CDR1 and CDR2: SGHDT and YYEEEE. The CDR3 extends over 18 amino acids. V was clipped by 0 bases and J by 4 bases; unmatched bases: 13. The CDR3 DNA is TGTGCCAGCAGCTTGGGGCGTTGGGGGACAGGGCCGGCAGAGACCCAGTACTTC. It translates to CASSLGRWGTGPAETQYF. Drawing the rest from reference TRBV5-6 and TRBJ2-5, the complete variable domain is DAGVTQSPTHLIKTRGQQVTLRCSPKSGHDTVSWYQQALGQGPQFIFQYYEEEERQRGNFPDRFSGHQFPNYSSELNVNALLLGDSALYLCASSLGRWGTGPAETQYFGPGTRLLVL.

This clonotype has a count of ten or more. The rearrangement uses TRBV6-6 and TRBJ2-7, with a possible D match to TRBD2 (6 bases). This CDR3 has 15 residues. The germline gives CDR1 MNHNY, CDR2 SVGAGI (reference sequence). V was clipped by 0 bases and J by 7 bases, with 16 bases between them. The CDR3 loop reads CASSYSKGLSLEQYF. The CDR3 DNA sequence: TGTGCCAGCAGTTACTCGAAGGGACTCTCGCTGGAGCAGTACTTC.

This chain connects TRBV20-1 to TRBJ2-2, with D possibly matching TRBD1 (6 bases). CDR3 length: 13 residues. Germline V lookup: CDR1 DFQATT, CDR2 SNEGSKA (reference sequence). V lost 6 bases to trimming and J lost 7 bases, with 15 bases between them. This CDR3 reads CSANPRGGGELFF. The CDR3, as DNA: TGCAGTGCCAACCCCAGGGGTGGCGGGGAGCTGTTTTTT.

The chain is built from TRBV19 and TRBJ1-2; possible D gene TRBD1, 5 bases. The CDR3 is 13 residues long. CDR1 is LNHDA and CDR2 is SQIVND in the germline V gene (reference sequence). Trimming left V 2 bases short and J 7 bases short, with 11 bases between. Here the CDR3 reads CASSIQPGSGYTF. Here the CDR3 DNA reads TGTGCCAGTAGTATACAGCCAGGGAGTGGCTACACCTTC.